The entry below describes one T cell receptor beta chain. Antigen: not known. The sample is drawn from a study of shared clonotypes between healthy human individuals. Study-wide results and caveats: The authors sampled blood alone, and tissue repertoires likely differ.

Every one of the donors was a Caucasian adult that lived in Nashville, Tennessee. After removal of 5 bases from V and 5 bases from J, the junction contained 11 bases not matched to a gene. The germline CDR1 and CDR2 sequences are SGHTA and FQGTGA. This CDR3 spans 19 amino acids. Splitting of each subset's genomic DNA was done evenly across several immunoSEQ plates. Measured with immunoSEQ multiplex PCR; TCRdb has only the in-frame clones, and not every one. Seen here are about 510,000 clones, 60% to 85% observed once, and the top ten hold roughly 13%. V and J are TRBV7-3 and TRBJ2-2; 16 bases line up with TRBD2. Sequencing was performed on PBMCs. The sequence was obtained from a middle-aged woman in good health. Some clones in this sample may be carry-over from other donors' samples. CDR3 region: CASSPGTSGRGVNTGELFF. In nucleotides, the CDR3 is TGTGCCAGCAGCCCCGGGACTAGCGGGAGGGGAGTTAATACCGGGGAGCTGTTTTTT.